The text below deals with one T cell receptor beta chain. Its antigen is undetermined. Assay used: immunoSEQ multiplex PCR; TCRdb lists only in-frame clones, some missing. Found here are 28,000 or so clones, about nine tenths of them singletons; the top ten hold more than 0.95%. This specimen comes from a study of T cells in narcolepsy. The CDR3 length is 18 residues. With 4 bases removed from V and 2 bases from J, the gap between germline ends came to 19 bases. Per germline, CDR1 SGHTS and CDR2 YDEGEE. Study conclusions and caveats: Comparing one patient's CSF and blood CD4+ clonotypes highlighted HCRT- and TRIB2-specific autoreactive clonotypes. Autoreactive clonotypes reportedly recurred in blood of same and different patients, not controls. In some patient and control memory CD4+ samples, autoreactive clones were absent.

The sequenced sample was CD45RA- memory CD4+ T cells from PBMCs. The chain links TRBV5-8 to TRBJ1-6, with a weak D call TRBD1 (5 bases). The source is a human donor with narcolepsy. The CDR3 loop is CASSPSRGRLTYNSPLHF. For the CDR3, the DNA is TGTGCCAGCAGCCCCTCCCGGGGCAGACTAACCTATAATTCACCCCTCCACTTT.